These 18 T cell receptor beta chains were sequenced from one sample in a study of CXCR3-negative and CXCR3-positive naive CD8 T cells. Whole-study findings and limits: CXCR3-positive naive cells carried more hydrophobic TRB CDR3s than CXCR3-negative ones.

These TCRs' antigens remain unknown. UMI-labeled 5' RACE TRB cDNA libraries were prepared from the cells. For each CDR3 protein, TCRdb gives one entry from its re-call of the 5' RACE reads, without DNA. This sample's table reports about 50,000 distinct CDR3 sequences. Sequenced: naive CXCR3+ CD8+ T cells from blood. Sample subset: CD45RO-CCR7+CD27+CD95- naive CD8+ T cells expressing CXCR3 (TNR3+). These receptors all stem from a human donor in good health. Some clones in this sample may be carry-over from other donors' samples.

The CDR3 sequence is CASSSGVGVPEAFF. The chain recombines TRBV7-8 with TRBJ1-1; absent DNA, TCRdb's TRBD1 call cannot be checked. Germline CDR1 is SGHVS and CDR2 is FQNEAQ. The CDR3 runs 14 residues.

The CDR3 sequence is CASSLPAGGGEQYF. The V and J genes are TRBV7-2 and TRBJ2-7; there is no DNA to check the TCRdb D call of TRBD2. There are 14 residues in the CDR3. Germline assignment: CDR1 SGHTA and CDR2 FQGNSA. Using reference TRBV7-2 and TRBJ2-7 for the parts outside the CDR3, the full variable domain is GAGVSQSPSNKVTEKGKDVELRCDPISGHTALYWYRQSLGQGLEFLIYFQGNSAPDKSGLPSDRFSAERTGGSVSTLTIQRTQQEDSAVYLCASSLPAGGGEQYFGPGTRLTVT.

This chain connects TRBV7-6 to TRBJ2-1; TCRdb names TRBD1, which stays unverified in the absence of DNA. The CDR3 loop spans 15 amino acids. The germline CDR1 and CDR2 sequences are SGHVS and FNYEAQ. The CDR3 is CASSLPGTGYNEQFF.

This CDR3 is CASTLRGVEGTGELFF. The V and J genes are TRBV28 and TRBJ2-2; TCRdb returns TRBD1, unconfirmable since there is no DNA. The CDR3 length is 16 residues. Germline assignment: CDR1 MDHEN and CDR2 SYDVKM. The variable domain in full, with the rest retrieved from reference TRBV28 and TRBJ2-2, is DVKVTQSSRYLVKRTGEKVFLECVQDMDHENMFWYRQDPGLGLRLIYFSYDVKMKEKGDIPEGYSVSREKKERFSLILESASTNQTSMYLCASTLRGVEGTGELFFGEGSRLTVL.

J is TRBJ2-7 and V is TRBV5-6; as DNA is missing, the TRBD1 call by TCRdb cannot be tested. The CDR3 loop spans 14 amino acids. Germline CDR1 SGHDT, CDR2 YYEEEE. The CDR3 sequence: CASSFRGLFYEQYF.

The V and J genes are TRBV6-2 or TRBV6-3 and TRBJ2-1; TCRdb calls TRBD2, which cannot be checked without DNA. From germline, CDR1 is MNHEY and CDR2 SVGEGT. The length of the CDR3 is 16 residues. This chain's CDR3 is CASSYSMGSGASEQFF.

J is TRBJ2-2 and V is TRBV4-2. From germline, CDR1 is LGHNA and CDR2 YNFKEQ. The CDR3 consists of 12 residues. CDR3 residues: CASSQISGELFF.

The chain combines TRBV6-5 with TRBJ2-5; TCRdb's assignment of TRBD2 cannot be checked, as there is no DNA. CDR3 length equals 11 residues. Per the germline V gene, CDR1 is MNHEY and CDR2 is SVGAGI. CDR3 loop: CASMSSGAQYF.

The chain links TRBV4-3 to TRBJ1-1. The length of the CDR3 is 15 residues. Germline V gene sequence: CDR1 LGHNA, CDR2 YSLEER. CDR3 sequence reads: CASSQDLSTNTEAFF.

V and J are TRBV6-6 and TRBJ1-2; the TCRdb D gene call, TRBD1, has no DNA to confirm it. The CDR3 is made up of 18 amino acids. The germline V gene encodes CDR1 MNHNY and CDR2 SVGAGI (reference sequence). The chain's CDR3 is CASSYSAGRTGGDYGYTF.

The chain links TRBV7-9 to TRBJ2-3; as DNA is missing, the TRBD2 call by TCRdb cannot be tested. The CDR3 is 15 amino acids. Per the germline V gene, CDR1 is SEHNR and CDR2 is FQNEAQ (reference sequence). The CDR3 region is CASSFPIGAIDTQYF. The whole variable domain, filled in from reference TRBV7-9 and TRBJ2-3, reads DTGVSQNPRHKITKRGQNVTFRCDPISEHNRLYWYRQTLGQGPEFLTYFQNEAQLEKSRLLSDRFSAERPKGSFSTLEIQRTEQGDSAMYLCASSFPIGAIDTQYFGPGTRLTVL.

The V call is TRBV4-1, the J call TRBJ2-7; the D call from TCRdb, TRBD1, cannot be confirmed without DNA. There are 16 residues in the CDR3. CDR1 and CDR2 from the germline V gene are MGHRA and YSYEKL. The CDR3 spells CASSQDVGTVSYEQYF.

The chain couples TRBV11-2 to TRBJ2-7; there is no DNA to check the TCRdb D call of TRBD1. Looked up from germline, CDR1 is SGHAT and CDR2 is FQNNGV. The length of the CDR3 is 12 residues. The CDR3 reads CASGRGTYEQYF.

The V call is TRBV20-1, the J call TRBJ2-1; TCRdb returns TRBD2, unconfirmable since there is no DNA. CDR1 and CDR2 (germline): DFQATT, SNEGSKA (reference sequence). The CDR3 contains 15 residues. CDR3 in amino acids: CSARGLAGSYNEQFF.

The CDR3 loop is CASSGQFGTEKLFF. This sequence joins TRBV28 and TRBJ1-4. The CDR3 covers 14 residues. Per the germline V gene, CDR1 is MDHEN and CDR2 is SYDVKM. The variable domain in full, with the rest retrieved from reference TRBV28 and TRBJ1-4, is DVKVTQSSRYLVKRTGEKVFLECVQDMDHENMFWYRQDPGLGLRLIYFSYDVKMKEKGDIPEGYSVSREKKERFSLILESASTNQTSMYLCASSGQFGTEKLFFGSGTQLSVL.

The CDR3 sequence: CASSYQGAVENF. V usage is TRBV7-6 and J usage is TRBJ2-7; absent DNA, TCRdb's TRBD1 call cannot be checked. CDR3 size: 12 residues. The V gene's germline CDR1 is SGHVS and CDR2 FNYEAQ.

The chain has TRBV14 and TRBJ2-1; absent DNA, TCRdb's TRBD1 call cannot be checked. The CDR3 is 15 residues long. The V gene's germline CDR1 is SGHDN and CDR2 FVKESK. The CDR3 spells CASGNDRGRWDEQFF.

V and J are TRBV11-2 and TRBJ2-7; TCRdb reports TRBD2, a call that lacks DNA to check it against. The germline V gene encodes CDR1 SGHAT and CDR2 FQNNGV. This CDR3 region has 16 residues. CDR3: CASNAVSSGGFYEQYF. Full variable domain (remainder filled in from reference TRBV11-2 and TRBJ2-7): EAGVAQSPRYKIIEKRQSVAFWCNPISGHATLYWYQQILGQGPKLLIQFQNNGVVDDSQLPKDRFSAERLKGVDSTLKIQPAKLEDSAVYLCASNAVSSGGFYEQYFGPGTRLTVT.